The source of this T cell receptor (beta chain) is a study of blood T cell repertoires in COVID-19. Study summary: There were acute and convalescent COVID-19 samples, and they came from the United States, Italy and Spain. T cells, B-cell-depleted T cells, or PBMCs provided the cDNA or gDNA that served as material.

V shed 1 base, J shed 7 bases, and the junction held 5 bases outside the gene matches. The CDR3 sequence is 16 residues long. Germline V gene data show CDR1 as KGHSH and CDR2 as LQKENI. Per the original data handling: The authors estimated nucleated cell counts from reference gene primer amplification. Clones were sequenced by immunoSEQ multiplex PCR, and TCRdb holds only the in-frame ones, with some missing. Clone size and the V and J calls come from that table; the DNA yielded D and trimming. The sample consists of 20,000 to 25,000 clones, 81% of them appearing once. The sequenced material came from peripheral blood. The receptor comes from a man in his 70s with acute or convalescent COVID-19. The chain is built from TRBV18 and TRBJ2-1; 12 bases are a match to TRBD2. The CDR3 sequence: CASSPRLAGGRNEQFF. The DNA of the CDR3 is TGTGCCAGCTCACCACGGCTAGCGGGAGGGAGGAATGAGCAGTTCTTC.